This T cell receptor (beta chain) was identified during a study of shared clonotypes between healthy human individuals. This clone occurred once. Possible read error: a much larger clone is one base away. Produced via immunoSEQ multiplex PCR; TCRdb's table is partial and in-frame only. The sample shows about a million clones, 65% to 80% of them seen only once. The receptor comes from a man between 18 and 29 years old in good health. Sequences were obtained from memory CD4+ T cells sorted from blood. This sample's subset: CD45RA-negative fraction.

The CDR3 protein is CASSLKGADTQYF. The CDR3, as DNA: TGTGCCAGCAGCTTGAAAGGGGCAGATACGCAGTATTTT. The chain recombines TRBV5-6 with TRBJ2-3, with a weak D call TRBD1 (5 bases). This CDR3 has 13 amino acids. CDR1 and CDR2 (germline): SGHDT, YYEEEE. V was shortened by 1 base and J by 4 bases, with 7 bases between the two germline ends.